The 23 T cell receptor beta chains below were found in one sample sequenced in a study of T cell responses to AZD1222 COVID-19 vaccine. The method was immunoSEQ multiplex PCR; TCRdb's version includes in-frame clones alone and lacks a portion of them. In the table there are some 110,000 clones, about 88% of which are singletons. Material: peripheral blood, obtained on day 0 of AZD1222 vaccination. These receptors came from an adult in good health.

The V gene is TRBV12-3 or TRBV12-4, the J gene TRBJ1-2, with D possibly TRBD1 on 5 matching bases. CDR3 length: 13 amino acids. Trimming pared 8 bases from V and 5 bases from J, leaving 15 bases between. In DNA form, the CDR3 reads TGTGCCAGCGAACGAGGGGCATCATATGGCTACACCTTC. Translated: CASERGASYGYTF.

The chain links TRBV4-3 to TRBJ1-3; D perhaps matches TRBD1 (6 bases). V was cut by 2 bases and J by 4 bases, with 9 bases left in between. Germline CDR1 and CDR2: LGHNA and YSLEER. The length of the CDR3 is 14 residues. The CDR3 protein is CASSQWGAGNTIYF. CDR3 DNA: TGCGCCAGCAGCCAATGGGGGGCCGGAAACACCATATATTTT.

This rearrangement joins TRBV7-2 to TRBJ1-1; 11 bases are a match to TRBD1. There are 15 residues in the CDR3. The germline V gene encodes CDR1 SGHTA and CDR2 FQGNSA. Losses at the gene ends were 6 bases for V and 4 bases for J; bases not matched to a gene: 7. This CDR3 is CASREPGTGGTEAFF. CDR3 DNA sequence: TGTGCCAGCAGGGAGCCCGGGACAGGGGGCACTGAAGCTTTCTTT.

This clone was counted between two and nine times. The CDR3 spells CATSDSGVGANVLTF. The CDR3 DNA sequence: TGTGCCACCAGTGATTCCGGGGTAGGGGCCAACGTCCTGACTTTC. The chain carries TRBV24-1 and TRBJ2-6; D may be TRBD2 (5 bases). Trimming removed 2 bases from V and 4 bases from J, with 8 bases in between. CDR1 is KGHDR and CDR2 is SFDVKD in the germline V gene. This CDR3 has 15 amino acids.

This chain uses TRBV3-1 (or the pseudogene TRBV3-2) with TRBJ2-3; D gene unclear. Germline V CDR1 and CDR2: LGHDT, YNNKEL (reference sequence). V was clipped by 8 bases and J by 8 bases, with 17 bases between them. The CDR3 is 13 amino acids. CDR3 sequence reads: CASGSPYTGTQYF. CDR3 coding DNA: TGTGCCAGCGGAAGCCCGTATACGGGTACGCAGTATTTT.

CDR3 coding DNA: TGTGCCAGCAGCACAAACCGGGGATTAGGGCCCCAGCATTTT. Translating it yields CASSTNRGLGPQHF. V gene TRBV5-6 combines with J gene TRBJ1-5, with no clear D. Germline V gives CDR1 SGHDT, CDR2 YYEEEE. V lost 4 bases and J lost 9, with 17 bases in between. This CDR3 contains 14 residues.

The chain couples TRBV19 to TRBJ2-1; 8 bases are a match to TRBD1. This CDR3 has 13 amino acids. The ends lost 5 bases at V and 8 bases at J; junction bases unmatched: 5. Per the germline V gene, CDR1 is LNHDA and CDR2 is SQIVND (reference sequence). The CDR3 spells CASSWTGRDEQFF. The CDR3 nucleotides read TGTGCCAGTAGTTGGACAGGGCGAGATGAGCAGTTCTTC.

CDR3 loop: CASSLDSGRPLYNEQFF. The CDR3 bases are TGTGCCAGCAGCTTAGATAGTGGGCGGCCCTTGTACAATGAGCAGTTCTTC. The chain joins TRBV11-2 to TRBJ2-1; D unresolved. The V and J ends lost 0 bases and 4 bases respectively, with 16 bases between them. CDR3 size: 17 residues. From germline, CDR1 is SGHAT and CDR2 FQNNGV.

The chain employs TRBV28 and TRBJ2-7; 9 nucleotides line up with TRBD2. The V and J ends lost 6 bases and 2 bases, in that order; junction bases with no gene match: 5. The CDR3 loop spans 14 amino acids. The V gene's germline CDR1 is MDHEN and CDR2 SYDVKM. The CDR3 DNA sequence: TGTGCCAGCAGACTAGCGGGTACGACCTACGAGCAGTACTTC. This encodes CASRLAGTTYEQYF.

The chain joins TRBV5-6 to TRBJ2-5; D is undetermined. This CDR3 is 15 amino acids long. Trimming cost V 0 bases and J 4 bases, with 13 bases left between them. The germline V gene has CDR1 SGHDT and CDR2 YYEEEE. The CDR3 DNA is TGTGCCAGCAGCTTGGCGTCCAGTCTTGGAGAGACCCAGTACTTC. It is translated as CASSLASSLGETQYF.

This chain uses TRBV28 with TRBJ2-5, with D possibly being TRBD1 or TRBD2 (6 bases each). V dropped 6 bases and J dropped 1 base, with 15 bases sitting between them. The CDR3 runs 15 residues. Germline V gene sequence: CDR1 MDHEN, CDR2 SYDVKM. The CDR3 coding sequence is TGTGCCAGCAGATTTGGGGGGACACTCCAAGAGACCCAGTACTTC. It is translated as CASRFGGTLQETQYF.

The chain couples TRBV18 to TRBJ2-7, with 7 bases identical to TRBD1. V gave up 6 bases and J gave up 4 bases; unmatched junction bases: 12. CDR1 is KGHSH, CDR2 LQKENI, per germline. This CDR3 region has 15 residues. This CDR3 reads CASSAPGQSPYEQYF. CDR3 coding DNA: TGTGCCAGCTCGGCCCCGGGACAGTCTCCTTACGAGCAGTACTTC.

This clone was counted a single time. The chain joins TRBV12-5 to TRBJ2-1; a weak D match, TRBD1 (5 bases). The CDR3 contains 14 residues. Trimming stripped 5 bases from V and 0 bases from J, with 8 bases between. Germline CDR1 reads LGHNT; CDR2 reads FRNRAP. The CDR3 DNA is TGTGCTAGTGGTGGACAAAACTCCTACAATGAGCAGTTCTTC. Translation: CASGGQNSYNEQFF.

J is TRBJ2-2 and V is TRBV5-1, with D possibly TRBD1 on 7 matching bases. From germline, CDR1 is SGHRS and CDR2 YFSETQ. CDR3 length: 16 residues. Trimming left V 4 bases short and J 4 bases short, with 17 bases between. The CDR3 bases are TGCGCCAGCAGCATTACGACAGGGAGGTCCACCGGGGAGCTGTTTTTT. Translation gives CASSITTGRSTGELFF.

The chain couples TRBV7-2 to TRBJ2-1; possibly TRBD1 for D (5 bases). CDR3 length: 15 residues. Trimming took 5 bases from V and 2 from J, leaving 13 bases between them. Per the germline V gene, CDR1 is SGHTA and CDR2 is FQGNSA. In DNA, the CDR3 is TGTGCCAGCAGCCTTGGTACAGGCCCCTACAATGAGCAGTTCTTC. Its translation: CASSLGTGPYNEQFF.

The CDR3 spells CASSSRTGLEAFF. The CDR3 region has the DNA TGCGCCAGCAGCTCTCGGACAGGTCTGGAAGCTTTCTTT. This rearrangement joins TRBV5-1 to TRBJ1-1; 7 bases agree with TRBD1. Unmatched junction bases numbered 7, after V lost 3 bases and J lost 8 bases. This CDR3 has 13 amino acids. Per germline, CDR1 SGHRS and CDR2 YFSETQ.

The V gene is TRBV30, the J gene TRBJ2-1; tentatively, D is TRBD2 (5 bases). V dropped 8 bases and J dropped 7 bases, with 12 bases sitting between them. Germline V lookup: CDR1 GTSNPN, CDR2 SVGIG (reference sequence). The CDR3 is 11 residues long. The CDR3 nucleotides are TGTGCCGCGAGGGCAGAAAATGAGCAGTTCTTC. Its protein is CAARAENEQFF.

V and J are TRBV7-3 and TRBJ2-1; TRBD2 aligns across 13 bases. J gave up 3 bases and V 4 bases, and 6 bases lay outside the gene matches. The CDR3 is made up of 17 amino acids. Germline V CDR1 and CDR2: SGHTA, FQGTGA. This CDR3 reads CASSSGTSGTLYNEQFF. CDR3 nucleotide sequence: TGTGCCAGCAGCTCCGGGACTAGCGGGACCCTCTACAATGAGCAGTTCTTC.

This clone was counted once. This chain uses TRBV5-1 with TRBJ2-7; no firm D call. The CDR3 contains 12 residues. Trimming took 4 bases from V and 6 from J, leaving 11 bases between them. Per germline, CDR1 SGHRS and CDR2 YFSETQ. CDR3 residues: CASSQDEAEQYF. The CDR3 coding sequence is TGCGCCAGCAGCCAGGACGAGGCCGAGCAGTACTTC.

This chain links TRBV4-1 with TRBJ2-5; the match to TRBD2 covers 14 bases. The ends lost 6 bases at V and 5 bases at J; junction bases unmatched: 5. The germline V gene has CDR1 MGHRA and CDR2 YSYEKL. The CDR3 is made up of 15 amino acids. CDR3 nucleotides: TGCGCCAGCAGACCACGGACTAGCGGGAGGGAGACCCAGTACTTC. Its protein product is CASRPRTSGRETQYF.

The CDR3 is CASNSAGNTIYF. The CDR3 region has the DNA TGTGCCAGCAATTCAGCTGGAAACACCATATATTTT. V and J are TRBV25-1 and TRBJ1-3; no firm D call. Trimming took 7 bases from V and 2 from J, leaving 6 bases between them. CDR1 and CDR2 (germline): MGHDK, SYGVNS. This CDR3 region has 12 residues.

This clone was seen only once. Different DNA sequences within this sample yield the same CDR3. The rearrangement joins TRBV29-1 to TRBJ1-1; weak D call: TRBD1 (5 bases). Trimming stripped 4 bases from V and 0 bases from J, with 9 bases between. Germline V gives CDR1 SQVTM, CDR2 ANQGSEA. The CDR3 length is 13 residues. The CDR3 sequence is CSVGGNMNTEAFF. CDR3 sequence (DNA): TGCAGCGTTGGGGGGAATATGAACACTGAAGCTTTCTTT.

This chain uses TRBV19 with TRBJ1-4; the D is unclear. Germline values: CDR1 LNHDA, CDR2 SQIVND (reference sequence). Trimming took 6 bases from V and 4 from J, leaving 15 bases between them. The CDR3 extends over 15 amino acids. The CDR3 here is CASRIGGSYNEKLFF. For the CDR3, the DNA is TGTGCCAGTAGGATCGGAGGTTCTTATAATGAAAAACTGTTTTTT.